A single sample is the source of the 25 T cell receptor beta chains below, sequenced in a study of early stage breast cancer tumors. TCRdb's copy holds only in-frame clones and misses some; the assay was immunoSEQ multiplex PCR. Counted here are just over 70,000 clones, 65% to 85% occurring once; the ten biggest clones make up under 4%. The material sequenced was blood. The receptors stem from a person between 60 and 69 years old with breast cancer.

The chain employs TRBV11-2 and TRBJ2-7, with 7 bases identical to TRBD2. Germline V gene sequence: CDR1 SGHAT, CDR2 FQNNGV. V shed 7 bases and J 3 bases; nucleotides not matched to a gene: 15. CDR3 size: 16 residues. In DNA form, the CDR3 reads TGTGCCAGCACCGGGGGTCCGGGAGGAAGAGGCTACGAGCAGTACTTC. Protein: CASTGGPGGRGYEQYF.

This rearrangement joins TRBV6-5 to TRBJ2-1; TRBD2 matches at 10 bases. Per germline, CDR1 MNHEY and CDR2 SVGAGI. Trimming took 5 bases from V and 5 from J; bases not matched to a gene: 6. The CDR3 runs 15 residues. The CDR3: CASSRSGGAHNEQFF. Here the CDR3 DNA reads TGTGCCAGCAGTAGGAGCGGGGGGGCTCACAATGAGCAGTTCTTC.

Here the CDR3 reads CAFRGRGQRYEQYF. CDR3 sequence (DNA): TGTGCCTTTCGAGGCAGGGGGCAACGGTACGAGCAGTACTTC. This chain uses TRBV7-2 with TRBJ2-7, with 8 bases identical to TRBD1. CDR3 length equals 14 residues. Germline values: CDR1 SGHTA, CDR2 FQGNSA. The V segment lost 11 bases and the J segment 4 bases; nucleotides outside the gene matches: 13.

The J gene is TRBJ1-2, the V gene TRBV28, with D unclear. The CDR3 spans 13 residues. Trimming removed 6 bases at V and 4 bases at J, with 12 bases between. Germline lookup yields CDR1 MDHEN and CDR2 SYDVKM. Written as DNA, the CDR3 is TGTGCCAGCAGCACTGCTACCTCCTATGGCTACACCTTC. Protein sequence: CASSTATSYGYTF.

In its sample, this clone was seen a few times. V usage is TRBV5-1 and J usage is TRBJ2-1; no clear D gene. The CDR3 length is 11 residues. Trimming took 4 bases from V and 7 from J, leaving 6 bases between them. Germline-derived CDR1 and CDR2 are SGHRS and YFSETQ. The CDR3 is CASSLINEQFF. The CDR3, as DNA: TGCGCCAGCAGCCTAATAAATGAGCAGTTCTTC.

This clone occurred once. The rearrangement links TRBV7-2 to TRBJ1-1, with a possible D match to TRBD1 (5 bases). The ends were cut back, 2 bases at V and 5 bases at J, with 12 bases in the middle. Germline CDR1 reads SGHTA; CDR2 reads FQGNSA. CDR3 length: 14 residues. The CDR3 spells CASSLTRGRTEAFF. CDR3 sequence (DNA): TGTGCCAGCAGCTTAACAAGGGGAAGGACTGAAGCTTTCTTT.

This chain connects TRBV28 to TRBJ1-1; no clear D. CDR3 size: 15 residues. Germline CDR1 is MDHEN and CDR2 is SYDVKM. V was clipped by 1 base and J by 6 bases, with 15 bases between them. CDR3 in DNA: TGTGCCAGCAGTTTATCTACTCGTGGGGTCGCTGAAGCTTTCTTT. Translated, it gives CASSLSTRGVAEAFF.

CDR3: CASSLNGGASPHEQYF. CDR3 bases: TGTGCCAGCAGCTTAAACGGGGGGGCCTCCCCCCACGAGCAGTACTTC. The chain employs TRBV7-3 and TRBJ2-7, with TRBD2 matching 8 bases. CDR3 length: 16 amino acids. Per germline, CDR1 SGHTA and CDR2 FQGTGA. With V trimmed by 1 base and J by 5 bases, 10 bases remained unmatched.

The chain joins TRBV4-1 to TRBJ2-2; 14 positions agree with TRBD2. With 4 bases clipped from V and 0 bases from J, the junction kept 7 bases outside the gene matches. CDR1 and CDR2 (germline): MGHRA, YSYEKL. The CDR3 is 19 residues long. The DNA of the CDR3 is TGCGCCAGCAGCCTATTGGGGGGACTAGCGGGGGCGAACACCGGGGAGCTGTTTTTT. It encodes CASSLLGGLAGANTGELFF.

This rearrangement joins TRBV2 to TRBJ2-7; D may be TRBD1 (5 bases). CDR1 is SNHLY and CDR2 is FYNNEI in the germline V gene. There are 12 residues in the CDR3. V was shortened by 6 bases and J by 4 bases, with 10 bases between the two germline ends. The CDR3 nucleotides are TGTGCCAGCAGGACCGACAGATACGAGCAGTACTTC. This codes for CASRTDRYEQYF.

This chain connects TRBV18 to TRBJ1-1; unclear D gene. In germline, CDR1 is KGHSH, CDR2 LQKENI. CDR3 length: 14 residues. V was cut by 1 base and J by 6 bases, with 12 bases left in between. CDR3 residues: CASSPLESRAEAFF. The CDR3 nucleotides are TGTGCCAGCTCACCACTAGAGTCCCGAGCTGAAGCTTTCTTT.

This sequence joins TRBV28 and TRBJ1-3, with D tentatively TRBD1 (6 bases). The CDR3 is made up of 16 amino acids. Germline V gene data show CDR1 as MDHEN and CDR2 as SYDVKM. V shed 5 bases and J shed 4 bases, with 18 bases lying between them. CDR3 residues: CASSPPGAREGNTIYF. In DNA form, the CDR3 reads TGTGCCAGCAGTCCCCCGGGGGCGAGAGAAGGAAACACCATATATTTT.

The V call is TRBV5-1, the J call TRBJ2-2, with TRBD2 matching over 7 bases. Germline values: CDR1 SGHRS, CDR2 YFSETQ. The CDR3 extends over 15 amino acids. V was clipped by 0 bases and J by 5 bases; unmatched bases: 4. The CDR3 reads CASSLGREVTGELFF. Here the CDR3 DNA reads TGCGCCAGCAGCTTGGGCCGGGAGGTTACCGGGGAGCTGTTTTTT. The full variable domain, its missing parts supplied by reference TRBV5-1 and TRBJ2-2, is KAGVTQTPRYLIKTRGQQVTLSCSPISGHRSVSWYQQTPGQGLQFLFEYFSETQRNKGNFPGRFSGRQFSNSRSEMNVSTLELGDSALYLCASSLGREVTGELFFGEGSRLTVL.

This clone was detected once. J is TRBJ1-1 and V is TRBV5-4, with 11 bases that match TRBD1. Germline assignment: CDR1 SGHNT and CDR2 YYREEE (reference sequence). The CDR3 contains 17 residues. The J segment lost 8 bases and the V segment lost 1 base, leaving 13 bases of the junction unmatched. The CDR3 DNA follows: TGTGCCAGCAGCTTGTCGGCTGCTGGGACAGGGGGACACGAAGCTTTCTTT. Residues: CASSLSAAGTGGHEAFF.

The chain combines TRBV7-2 with TRBJ2-4; D is unresolved. V lost 1 base, J lost 7 bases, and 11 bases lay in between. Germline V CDR1 and CDR2: SGHTA, FQGNSA. CDR3 size: 14 residues. CDR3 region: CASSLENSRNIQYF. The DNA for the CDR3 is TGTGCCAGCAGCTTAGAAAACAGCCGGAACATTCAGTACTTC.

The rearrangement links TRBV19 to TRBJ2-3; D unresolved. Germline-derived CDR1 and CDR2 are LNHDA and SQIVND (reference sequence). CDR3 size: 12 residues. V was shortened by 5 bases and J by 9 bases, with 12 bases between the two germline ends. The CDR3 DNA is TGTGCCAGTAGTTCGGACGTTAACACGCAGTATTTT. It translates to CASSSDVNTQYF.

The chain has TRBV19 and TRBJ2-5; 9 bases are shared with TRBD1. Germline V gives CDR1 LNHDA, CDR2 SQIVND (reference sequence). V gave up 1 base and J gave up 5 bases; unmatched junction bases: 5. The CDR3 is made up of 15 amino acids. The CDR3 DNA reads TGTGCCAGTAGTATAGCCCCAGGGACAGGGGAGACCCAGTACTTC. This gives the protein CASSIAPGTGETQYF.

The chain couples TRBV6-6 to TRBJ1-1, with D hard to call. The CDR3 runs 11 residues. Deletions cut 4 bases from V and 5 bases from J, with 5 bases between. Germline CDR1 and CDR2: MNHNY and SVGAGI (reference sequence). Here the CDR3 DNA reads TGTGCCAGCAGTTTGGAGACTGAAGCTTTCTTT. Protein: CASSLETEAFF.

V and J are TRBV7-2 and TRBJ1-2; D remains unclear. Germline values: CDR1 SGHTA, CDR2 FQGNSA. The CDR3 sequence is 13 residues long. V was trimmed by 3 bases and J by 3 bases, leaving 8 bases between them. The CDR3, as DNA: TGTGCCAGCAGCTTGGTAACAGACTATGGCTACACCTTC. Protein: CASSLVTDYGYTF.

The rearrangement links TRBV4-1 to TRBJ1-1; D is unresolved. The V end was cut by 1 base, the J end by 7 bases, with 13 bases between. Germline CDR1 and CDR2: MGHRA and YSYEKL. CDR3 length equals 14 residues. This CDR3 is CASSQVGRSFEAFF. CDR3 bases: TGCGCCAGCAGCCAAGTCGGTCGGAGTTTTGAAGCTTTCTTT.

This clone was seen only a few times. V is TRBV4-2 and J is TRBJ2-7, with TRBD2 identical over 10 bases. Trimming at V came to 0 bases and at J to 5 bases, leaving 4 bases not matched to a gene. The CDR3 loop spans 15 amino acids. The germline V gene has CDR1 LGHNA and CDR2 YNFKEQ. The CDR3, as DNA: TGTGCCAGCAGCCAAGATACTAGCGGGGCGGACGAGCAGTACTTC. Translating gives CASSQDTSGADEQYF.

The chain carries TRBV5-8 and TRBJ1-5; D is uncertain. The germline V gene has CDR1 SGHTS and CDR2 YDEGEE. V lost 4 bases and J 7 bases, leaving 18 bases between the germline ends. The CDR3 extends over 15 amino acids. This CDR3 is CASSAKVGIRQPQHF. Here the CDR3 DNA reads TGTGCCAGCAGCGCGAAGGTGGGGATACGGCAGCCCCAGCATTTT.

This clone appeared a few times. The rearrangement joins TRBV6-4 to TRBJ2-6, with 14 nucleotides matching TRBD2. Germline CDR1 MRHNA, CDR2 SNTAGT. V dropped 2 bases and J dropped 2; count of bases not matched to a gene: 14. The CDR3 loop spans 22 amino acids. CDR3 in DNA: TGTGCCAGCAGTGACCTCTCCGGGACTAGCGGGAGTGGCGGACCTGGGGCCAACGTCCTGACTTTC. Translation gives CASSDLSGTSGSGGPGANVLTF.

The table lists this clone with a count of one. The chain is built from TRBV18 and TRBJ2-2; no clear D gene. V gave up 2 bases and J gave up 2 bases, with 9 bases separating them. The CDR3 extends over 15 amino acids. Germline V gene lookup returns CDR1 KGHSH and CDR2 LQKENI. In nucleotides, the CDR3 is TGTGCCAGCTCACCAGGCAGAGTTAACACCGGGGAGCTGTTTTTT. This codes for CASSPGRVNTGELFF.

The rearrangement links TRBV5-1 to TRBJ1-1; maybe TRBD1 (6 bases). CDR1 is SGHRS, CDR2 YFSETQ, per germline. Trimming cost V 1 base and J 8 bases, with 12 bases left between them. CDR3 length equals 13 residues. DNA for the CDR3: TGCGCCAGCAGCTTGCGGGTGGGGACAGAAGCTTTCTTT. This translates into CASSLRVGTEAFF.